This TCR beta chain emerged from a study of low-dose radiotherapy and immunotherapy resistance in tumors. The overall study: Over 26 weeks, cohort 2 got 1 Gy every two weeks, reaching 13 Gy. Ipilimumab 1 mg/kg every six weeks, together with nivolumab 240 mg every two weeks, was given intravenously to patients.

The CDR3 contains 17 residues. CDR1 and CDR2 (germline): SGHTA, FQGNSA. V shed 2 bases, J shed 3 bases, and the junction held 8 bases outside the gene matches. TRAV and TRBV primers primed cDNA for both TCRalpha and TCRbeta. It was with a constant-region primer and a V-primer adapter that TCRs were amplified over around 19 PCR cycles. TCRdb re-derived calls from the reads in MiXCR, one entry per CDR3 protein. The profile shows some 85,000 distinct CDR3 sequences, approximately 17% of them singletons. The time point is: before trial treatment. This clonotype was observed at least ten times. The sequencing here drew on PBMCs, taken before treatment. The V gene is TRBV7-2, the J gene TRBJ2-1; 9 positions agree with TRBD1. The origin of this receptor is a male donor with prostate cancer. The CDR3 DNA reads as TGTGCCAGCAGCTTACGTCGTACAGGGGGCAACTACAATGAGCAGTTCTTC. Its translation: CASSLRRTGGNYNEQFF.